This passage covers 2 T cell receptor beta chains from one sample sequenced in a study of cytomegalovirus exposure and HLA in healthy donors. Researchers ran the PCR with 60 Vbeta and 13 Jbeta primers. Measured with immunoSEQ multiplex PCR; TCRdb has only the in-frame clones, and not every one. Seen here are some 200,000 clones, approximately 70% observed once, and the top ten hold 2.6%. The sequencing sample was made of PBMCs. These receptors were obtained from a man in his forties in good health and CMV-seropositive.

V is TRBV2 and J is TRBJ2-2; no firm D call. V dropped 1 base and J dropped 4 bases, with 4 bases sitting between them. The germline CDR1 and CDR2 sequences are SNHLY and FYNNEI. CDR3 size: 13 residues. The CDR3 protein is CASSEGPTGELFF. Here the CDR3 DNA reads TGTGCCAGCAGTGAAGGGCCCACCGGGGAGCTGTTTTTT. The entire variable domain, with the rest obtained from reference TRBV2 and TRBJ2-2, is as follows: EPEVTQTPSHQVTQMGQEVILRCVPISNHLYFYWYRQILGQKVEFLVSFYNNEISEKSEIFDDQFSVERPDGSNFTLKIRSTKLEDSAMYFCASSEGPTGELFFGEGSRLTVL.

The CDR3 DNA sequence: TGTGCCAGCAGGGGAATAGCGGCAGATACGCAGTATTTT. It encodes CASRGIAADTQYF. The V call is TRBV2, the J call TRBJ2-3; the D gene is possibly TRBD2 (6 bases). V lost 6 bases and J lost 4, with 11 bases in between. The germline V gene has CDR1 SNHLY and CDR2 FYNNEI. The CDR3 has 13 amino acids.